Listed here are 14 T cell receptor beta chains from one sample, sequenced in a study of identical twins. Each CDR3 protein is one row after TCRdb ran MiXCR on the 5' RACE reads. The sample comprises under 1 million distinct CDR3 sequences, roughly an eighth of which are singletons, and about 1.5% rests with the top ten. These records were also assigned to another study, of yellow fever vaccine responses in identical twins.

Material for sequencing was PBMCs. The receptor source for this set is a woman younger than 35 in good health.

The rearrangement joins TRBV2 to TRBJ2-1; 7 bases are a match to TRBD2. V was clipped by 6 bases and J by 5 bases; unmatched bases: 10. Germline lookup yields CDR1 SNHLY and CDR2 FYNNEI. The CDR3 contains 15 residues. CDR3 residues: CASRDTSAFDNEQFF. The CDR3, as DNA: TGTGCCAGCAGAGACACTAGCGCGTTTGACAATGAGCAGTTCTTC.

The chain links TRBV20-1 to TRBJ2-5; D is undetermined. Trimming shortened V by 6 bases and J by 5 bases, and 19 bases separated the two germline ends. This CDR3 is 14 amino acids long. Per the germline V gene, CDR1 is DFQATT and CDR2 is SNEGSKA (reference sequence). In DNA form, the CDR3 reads TGCAGTGCCAGAACCACGCGGAGTGGGGAGACCCAGTACTTC. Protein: CSARTTRSGETQYF.

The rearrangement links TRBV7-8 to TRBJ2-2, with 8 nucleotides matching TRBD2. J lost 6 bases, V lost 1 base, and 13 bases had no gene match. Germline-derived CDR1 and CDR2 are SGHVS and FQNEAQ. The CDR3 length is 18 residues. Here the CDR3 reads CASSLVGSGGPTAGELFF. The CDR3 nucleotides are TGTGCCAGCAGCTTAGTCGGGTCGGGGGGGCCGACTGCCGGGGAGCTGTTTTTT.

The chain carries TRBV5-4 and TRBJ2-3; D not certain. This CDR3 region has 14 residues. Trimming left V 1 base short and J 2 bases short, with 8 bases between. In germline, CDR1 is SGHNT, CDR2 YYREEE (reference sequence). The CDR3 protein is CASSLWGLTDTQYF. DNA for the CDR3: TGTGCCAGCAGCTTGTGGGGTCTCACAGATACGCAGTATTTT.

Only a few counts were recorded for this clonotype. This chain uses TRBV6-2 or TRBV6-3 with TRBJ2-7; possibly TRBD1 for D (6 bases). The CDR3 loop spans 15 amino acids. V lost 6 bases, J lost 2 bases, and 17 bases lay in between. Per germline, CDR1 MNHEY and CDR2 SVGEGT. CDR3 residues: CASSLGTPPTYEQYV. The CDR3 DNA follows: TGTGCCAGCAGCCTCGGGACACCCCCGACCTACGAGCAGTACGTC.

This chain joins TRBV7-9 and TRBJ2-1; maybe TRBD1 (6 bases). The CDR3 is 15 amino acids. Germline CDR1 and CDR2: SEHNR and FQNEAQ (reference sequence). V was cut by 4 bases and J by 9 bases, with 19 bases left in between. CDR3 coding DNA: TGTGCCAGCAGCTCCGCTAACAGGGTTACCGGTGAGCAGTTCTTC. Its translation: CASSSANRVTGEQFF.

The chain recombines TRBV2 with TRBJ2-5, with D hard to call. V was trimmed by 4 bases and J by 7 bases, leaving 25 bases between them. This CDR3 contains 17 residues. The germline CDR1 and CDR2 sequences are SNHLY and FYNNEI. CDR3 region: CASSVGSLGSKRATQYF. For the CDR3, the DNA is TGTGCCAGCAGTGTGGGTTCCCTTGGGTCTAAAAGGGCGACCCAGTACTTC.

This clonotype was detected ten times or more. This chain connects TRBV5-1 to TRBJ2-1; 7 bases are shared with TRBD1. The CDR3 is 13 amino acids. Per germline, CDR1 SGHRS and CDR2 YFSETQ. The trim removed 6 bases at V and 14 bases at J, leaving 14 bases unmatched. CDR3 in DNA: TGCGCCAGCACCTTCTTTGGGGGCGACAGGGAGTTCTTC. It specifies CASTFFGGDREFF.

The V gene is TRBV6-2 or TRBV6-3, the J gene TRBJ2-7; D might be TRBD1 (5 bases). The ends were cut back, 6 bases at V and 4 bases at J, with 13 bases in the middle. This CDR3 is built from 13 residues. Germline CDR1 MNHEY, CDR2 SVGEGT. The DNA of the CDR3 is TGTGCCAGCAGCCGAGGACAAAATTACGAGCAGTACGTC. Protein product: CASSRGQNYEQYV.

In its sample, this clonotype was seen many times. CDR3 residues: CSAKRQNANTGELFF. The CDR3 nucleotides are TGCAGTGCTAAAAGACAAAACGCGAACACCGGGGAGCTGTTTTTT. The chain has TRBV20-1 and TRBJ2-2; D is unclear. CDR1 is DFQATT, CDR2 SNEGSKA, per germline (reference sequence). The CDR3 is 15 amino acids. Trimming pared 4 bases from V and 0 bases from J, leaving 12 bases between.

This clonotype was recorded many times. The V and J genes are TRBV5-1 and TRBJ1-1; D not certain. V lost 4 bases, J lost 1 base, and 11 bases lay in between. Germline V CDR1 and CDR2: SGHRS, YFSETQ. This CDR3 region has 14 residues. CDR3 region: CASSPDLRNTEAFF. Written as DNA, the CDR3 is TGCGCCAGCAGCCCGGACTTACGGAACACTGAAGCTTTCTTT.

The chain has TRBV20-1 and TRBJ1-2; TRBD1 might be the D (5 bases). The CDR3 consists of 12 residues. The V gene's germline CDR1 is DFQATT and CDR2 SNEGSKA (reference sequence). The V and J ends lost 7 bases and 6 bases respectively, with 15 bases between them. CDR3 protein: CSVPRGADGYTF. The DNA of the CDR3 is TGCAGTGTCCCACGAGGGGCGGATGGCTACACCTTC.

CDR3 protein: CAISGLAGYYEQYF. In DNA, the CDR3 is TGTGCCATCTCGGGACTAGCGGGATACTACGAGCAGTACTTC. The chain is built from TRBV10-3 and TRBJ2-7, with 13 bases lining up with TRBD2. Germline V CDR1 and CDR2: ENHRY, SYGVKD. The CDR3 is 14 residues long. V shed 8 bases, J shed 3 bases, and the junction held 4 bases outside the gene matches.

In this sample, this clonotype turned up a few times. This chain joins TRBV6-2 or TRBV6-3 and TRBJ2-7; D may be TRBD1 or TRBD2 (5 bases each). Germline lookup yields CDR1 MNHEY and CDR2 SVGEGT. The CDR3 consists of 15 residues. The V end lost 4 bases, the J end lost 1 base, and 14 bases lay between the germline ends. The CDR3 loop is CASSFPRDGSYEQYF. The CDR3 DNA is TGTGCCAGCAGTTTCCCCCGGGACGGATCCTACGAGCAGTACTTC.